The text below deals with one T cell receptor beta chain. Antigen unknown. These data belong to a study of OX40 agonist ivuxolimab in advanced cancers. This table comes from immunoSEQ multiplex PCR, and its TCRdb copy is limited to in-frame clones, with some not included. The sample records 76,000 or so clones, around 85% being singletons. V lost 2 bases and J lost 0, with 18 bases in between. Germline CDR1 and CDR2: SGHTA and FQGTGA. The CDR3 covers 18 residues. Study-wide results and caveats: Part of the nonresponder group also had normalized T-cell clonal expansion that was low.

J is TRBJ2-3 and V is TRBV7-3, with D tentatively TRBD2 (7 bases). This clonotype originated in an adult with an advanced solid tumor such as melanoma, head and neck, liver or kidney cancer. This specimen consisted of CD4+ or CD8+ T cells sorted from blood, obtained in a trial of the OX40 agonist ivuxolimab. Here the CDR3 reads CASSLGYGGGLSTDTQYF. The CDR3 region has the DNA TGTGCCAGCAGCTTAGGTTATGGCGGGGGCCTTAGCACAGATACGCAGTATTTT.